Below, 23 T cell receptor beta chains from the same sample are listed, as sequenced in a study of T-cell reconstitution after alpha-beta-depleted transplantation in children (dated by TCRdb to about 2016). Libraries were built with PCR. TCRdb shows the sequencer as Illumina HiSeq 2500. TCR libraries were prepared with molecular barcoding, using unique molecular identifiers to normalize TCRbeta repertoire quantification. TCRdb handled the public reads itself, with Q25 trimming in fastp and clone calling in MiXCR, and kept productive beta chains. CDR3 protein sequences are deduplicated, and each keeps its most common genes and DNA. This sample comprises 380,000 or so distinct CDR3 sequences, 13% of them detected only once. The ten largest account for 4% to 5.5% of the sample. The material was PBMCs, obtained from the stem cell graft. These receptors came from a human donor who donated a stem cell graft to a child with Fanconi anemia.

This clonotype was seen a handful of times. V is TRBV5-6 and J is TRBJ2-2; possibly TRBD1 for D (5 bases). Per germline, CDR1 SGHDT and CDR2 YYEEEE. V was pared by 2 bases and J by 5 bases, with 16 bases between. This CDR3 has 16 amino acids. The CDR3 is CASSLVLTAPTGELFF. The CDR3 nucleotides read TGTGCCAGCAGCTTAGTTTTGACAGCGCCTACCGGGGAGCTGTTTTTT.

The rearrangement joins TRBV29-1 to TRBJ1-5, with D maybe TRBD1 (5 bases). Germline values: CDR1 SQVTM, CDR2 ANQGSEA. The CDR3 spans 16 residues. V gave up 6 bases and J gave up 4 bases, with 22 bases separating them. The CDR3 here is CSVRAGDGKGNQPQHF. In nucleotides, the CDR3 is TGCAGCGTAAGGGCGGGGGACGGGAAAGGAAATCAGCCCCAGCATTTT.

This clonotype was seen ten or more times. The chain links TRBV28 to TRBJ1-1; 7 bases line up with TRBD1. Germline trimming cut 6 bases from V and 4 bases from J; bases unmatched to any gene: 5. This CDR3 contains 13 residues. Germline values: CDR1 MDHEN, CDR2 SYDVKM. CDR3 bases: TGTGCCAGCAGCTCCCGACAGGGCACTGAAGCTTTCTTT. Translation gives CASSSRQGTEAFF.

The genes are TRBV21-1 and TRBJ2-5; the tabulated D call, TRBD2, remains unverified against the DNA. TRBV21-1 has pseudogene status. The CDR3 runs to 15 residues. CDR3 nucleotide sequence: TGTGCCAGCAGCAAGACCCGCGAGTCGGGGGAGACCCAGTACTTC. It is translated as CASSKTRESGETQYF.

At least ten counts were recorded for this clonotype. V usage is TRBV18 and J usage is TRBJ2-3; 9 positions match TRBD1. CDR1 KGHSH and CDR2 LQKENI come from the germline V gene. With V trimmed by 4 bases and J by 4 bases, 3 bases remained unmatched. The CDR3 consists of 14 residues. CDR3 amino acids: CASSRDRGADTQYF. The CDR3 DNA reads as TGTGCCAGCTCACGCGACAGGGGGGCAGATACGCAGTATTTT. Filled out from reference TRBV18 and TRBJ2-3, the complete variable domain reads NAGVMQNPRHLVRRRGQEARLRCSPMKGHSHVYWYRQLPEEGLKFMVYLQKENIIDESGMPKERFSAEFPKEGPSILRIQQVVRGDSAAYFCASSRDRGADTQYFGPGTRLTVL.

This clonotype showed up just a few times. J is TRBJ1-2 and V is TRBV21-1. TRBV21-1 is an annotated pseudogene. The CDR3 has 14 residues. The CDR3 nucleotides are TGTGCCAGCAGGGTAAACGGCAGTGGCTATGGCTACACCTTC. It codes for CASRVNGSGYGYTF.

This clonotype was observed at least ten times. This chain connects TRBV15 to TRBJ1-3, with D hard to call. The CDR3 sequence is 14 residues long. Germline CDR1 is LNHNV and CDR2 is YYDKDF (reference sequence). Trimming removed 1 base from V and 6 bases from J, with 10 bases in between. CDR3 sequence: CATSRGGPLNTIYF. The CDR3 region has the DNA TGTGCCACCAGCAGAGGAGGGCCCCTAAACACCATATATTTT.

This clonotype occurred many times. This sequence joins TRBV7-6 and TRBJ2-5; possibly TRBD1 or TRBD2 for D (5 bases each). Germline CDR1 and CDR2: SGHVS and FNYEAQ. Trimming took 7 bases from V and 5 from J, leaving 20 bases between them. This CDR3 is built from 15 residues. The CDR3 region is CASKETGARGETQYF. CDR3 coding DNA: TGTGCCAGCAAAGAAACTGGGGCTAGAGGGGAGACCCAGTACTTC.

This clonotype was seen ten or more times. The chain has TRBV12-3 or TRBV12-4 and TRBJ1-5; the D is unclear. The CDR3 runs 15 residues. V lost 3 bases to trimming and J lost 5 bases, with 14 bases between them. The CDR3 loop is CASSFGQDEDQPQHF. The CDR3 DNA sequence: TGTGCCAGCAGTTTCGGGCAGGATGAGGATCAGCCCCAGCATTTT.

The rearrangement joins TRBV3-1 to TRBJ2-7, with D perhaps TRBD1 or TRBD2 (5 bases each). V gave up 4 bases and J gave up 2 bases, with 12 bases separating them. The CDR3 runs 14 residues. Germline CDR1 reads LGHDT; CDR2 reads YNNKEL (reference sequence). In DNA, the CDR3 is TGTGCCAGCAGCCCCCTCCGGGGCCCCTACGAGCAGTACTTC. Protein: CASSPLRGPYEQYF.

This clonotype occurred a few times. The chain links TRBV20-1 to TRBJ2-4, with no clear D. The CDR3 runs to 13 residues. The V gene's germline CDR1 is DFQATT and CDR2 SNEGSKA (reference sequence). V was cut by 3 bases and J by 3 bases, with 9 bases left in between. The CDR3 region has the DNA TGCAGTGCTAGCTTAGCCCGCAAAAACATTCAGTACTTC. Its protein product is CSASLARKNIQYF.

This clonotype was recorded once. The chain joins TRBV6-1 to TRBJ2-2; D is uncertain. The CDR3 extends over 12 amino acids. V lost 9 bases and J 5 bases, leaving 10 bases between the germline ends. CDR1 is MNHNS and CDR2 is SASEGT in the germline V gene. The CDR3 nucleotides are TGTGCCAGATCTAAGCTAACCGGGGAGCTGTTTTTT. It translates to CARSKLTGELFF.

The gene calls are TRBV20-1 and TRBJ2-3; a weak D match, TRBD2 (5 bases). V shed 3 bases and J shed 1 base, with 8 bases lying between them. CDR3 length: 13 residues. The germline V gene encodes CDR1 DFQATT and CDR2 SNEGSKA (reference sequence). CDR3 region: CSASGLRTDTQYF. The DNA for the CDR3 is TGCAGTGCTAGCGGACTCCGCACAGATACGCAGTATTTT.

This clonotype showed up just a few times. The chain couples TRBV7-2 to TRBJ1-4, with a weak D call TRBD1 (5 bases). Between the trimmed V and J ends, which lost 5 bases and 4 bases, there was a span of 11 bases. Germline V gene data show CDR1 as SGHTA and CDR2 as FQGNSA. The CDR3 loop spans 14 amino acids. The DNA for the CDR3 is TGTGCCAGCAGCCGTGGGGGATATAATGAAAAACTGTTTTTT. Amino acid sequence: CASSRGGYNEKLFF.

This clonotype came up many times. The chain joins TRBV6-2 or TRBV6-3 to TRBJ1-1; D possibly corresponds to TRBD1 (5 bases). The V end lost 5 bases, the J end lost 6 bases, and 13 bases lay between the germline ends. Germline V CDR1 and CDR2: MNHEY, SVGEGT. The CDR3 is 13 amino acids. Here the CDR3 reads CASSKDRYAEAFF. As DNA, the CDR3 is TGTGCCAGCAGTAAAGACAGATATGCTGAAGCTTTCTTT.

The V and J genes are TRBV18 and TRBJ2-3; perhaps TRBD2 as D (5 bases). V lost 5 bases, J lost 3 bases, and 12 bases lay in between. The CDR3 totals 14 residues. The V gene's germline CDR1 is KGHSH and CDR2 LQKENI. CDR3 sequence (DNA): TGTGCCAGCTCAGAGGGATTGGAAACAGATACGCAGTATTTT. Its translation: CASSEGLETDTQYF.

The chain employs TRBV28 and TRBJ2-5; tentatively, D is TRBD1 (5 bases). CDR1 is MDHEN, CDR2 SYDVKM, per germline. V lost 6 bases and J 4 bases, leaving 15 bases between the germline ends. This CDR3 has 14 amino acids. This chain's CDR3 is CASSPMAGRETQYF. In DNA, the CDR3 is TGTGCCAGCAGCCCGATGGCAGGGCGAGAGACCCAGTACTTC. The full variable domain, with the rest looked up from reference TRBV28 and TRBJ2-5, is DVKVTQSSRYLVKRTGEKVFLECVQDMDHENMFWYRQDPGLGLRLIYFSYDVKMKEKGDIPEGYSVSREKKERFSLILESASTNQTSMYLCASSPMAGRETQYFGPGTRLLVL.

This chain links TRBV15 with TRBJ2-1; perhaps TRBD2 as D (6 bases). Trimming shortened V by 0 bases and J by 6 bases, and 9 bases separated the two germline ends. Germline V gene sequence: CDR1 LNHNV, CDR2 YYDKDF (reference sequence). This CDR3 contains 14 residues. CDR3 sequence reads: CATSRDVGGNEQFF. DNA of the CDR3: TGTGCCACCAGCAGAGATGTCGGGGGCAATGAGCAGTTCTTC.

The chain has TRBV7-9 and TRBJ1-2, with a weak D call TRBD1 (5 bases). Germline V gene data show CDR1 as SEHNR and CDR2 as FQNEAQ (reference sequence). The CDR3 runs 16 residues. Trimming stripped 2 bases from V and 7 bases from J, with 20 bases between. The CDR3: CASSLLVDSGGSGYTF. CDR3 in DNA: TGTGCCAGCAGCTTATTAGTGGACTCGGGGGGATCTGGCTACACCTTC.

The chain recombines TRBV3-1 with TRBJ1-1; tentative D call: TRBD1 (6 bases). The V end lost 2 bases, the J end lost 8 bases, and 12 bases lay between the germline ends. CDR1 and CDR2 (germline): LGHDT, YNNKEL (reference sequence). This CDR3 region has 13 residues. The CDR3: CASSQQGSGEAFF. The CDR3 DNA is TGTGCCAGCAGCCAACAGGGGTCGGGAGAAGCTTTCTTT.

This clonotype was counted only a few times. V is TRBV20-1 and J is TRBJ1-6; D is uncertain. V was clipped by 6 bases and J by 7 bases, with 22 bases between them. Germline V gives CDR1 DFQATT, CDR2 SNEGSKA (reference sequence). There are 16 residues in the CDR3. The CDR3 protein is CSAPWMSGNLNSPLHF. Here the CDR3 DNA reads TGCAGTGCGCCGTGGATGTCTGGGAACTTAAATTCACCCCTCCACTTT.

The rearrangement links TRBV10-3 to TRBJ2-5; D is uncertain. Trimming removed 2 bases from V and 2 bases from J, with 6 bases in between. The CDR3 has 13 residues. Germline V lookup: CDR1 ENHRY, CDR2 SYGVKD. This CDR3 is CAISEPVQETQYF. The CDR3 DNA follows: TGTGCCATCAGTGAGCCCGTGCAAGAGACCCAGTACTTC.

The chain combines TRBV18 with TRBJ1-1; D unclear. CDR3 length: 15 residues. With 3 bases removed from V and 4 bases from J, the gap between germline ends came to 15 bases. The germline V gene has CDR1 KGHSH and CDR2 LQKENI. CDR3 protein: CASSPPFARSTEAFF. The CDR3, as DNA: TGTGCCAGCTCACCTCCTTTCGCACGGAGCACTGAAGCTTTCTTT.